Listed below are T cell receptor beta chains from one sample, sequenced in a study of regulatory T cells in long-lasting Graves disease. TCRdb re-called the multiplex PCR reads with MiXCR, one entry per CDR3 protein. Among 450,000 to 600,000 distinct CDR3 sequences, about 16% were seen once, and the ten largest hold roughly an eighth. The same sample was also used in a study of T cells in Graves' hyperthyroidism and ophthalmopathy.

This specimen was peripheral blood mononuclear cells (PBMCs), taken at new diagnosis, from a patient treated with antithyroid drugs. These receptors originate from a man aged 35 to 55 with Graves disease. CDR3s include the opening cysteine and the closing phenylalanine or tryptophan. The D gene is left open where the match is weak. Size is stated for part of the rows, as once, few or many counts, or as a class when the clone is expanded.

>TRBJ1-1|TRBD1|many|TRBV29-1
CSVDPTGMNTEAFF
TGCAGCGTTGACCCGACAGGGATGAACACTGAAGCTTTCTTT
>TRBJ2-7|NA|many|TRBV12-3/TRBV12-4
CASWGGDSYEQYF
TGTGCCAGCTGGGGGGGCGATTCCTACGAGCAGTACTTC
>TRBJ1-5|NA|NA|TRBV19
CASSQRAGQPQHF
TGTGCCAGTAGTCAAAGGGCCGGTCAGCCCCAGCATTTT
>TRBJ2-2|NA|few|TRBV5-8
CASSLGVLRSNTGELFF
TGTGCCAGCAGCTTGGGGGTTTTAAGGAGCAACACCGGGGAGCTGTTTTTT
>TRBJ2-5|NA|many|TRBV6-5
CASSYIPGETQYF
TGTGCCAGCAGTTATATCCCCGGGGAGACCCAGTACTTC
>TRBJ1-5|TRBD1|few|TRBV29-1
CSAGQENQPQHF
TGCAGCGCTGGACAGGAGAATCAGCCCCAGCATTTT
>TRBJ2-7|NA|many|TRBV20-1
CSARVAGAHYEQYF
TGCAGTGCTAGGGTTGCGGGGGCGCATTACGAGCAGTACTTC
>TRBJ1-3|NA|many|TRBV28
CASRTGNSGNTIYF
TGTGCCAGCAGAACAGGGAACTCTGGAAACACCATATATTTT
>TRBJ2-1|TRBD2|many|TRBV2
CASSQTSGRASWEQFF
TGTGCCAGCAGTCAAACTAGCGGGAGGGCCTCTTGGGAGCAGTTCTTC
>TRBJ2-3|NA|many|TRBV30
CAWAGMGRDTQYF
TGTGCCTGGGCGGGGATGGGGCGAGATACGCAGTATTTT
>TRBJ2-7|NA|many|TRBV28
CASSLHRATYEQYF
TGTGCCAGCAGTTTACACAGGGCCACCTACGAGCAGTACTTC
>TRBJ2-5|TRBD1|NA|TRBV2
CASSVDRAETQYF
TGTGCCAGCTCCGTCGACAGGGCTGAGACCCAGTACTTC
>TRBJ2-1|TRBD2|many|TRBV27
CASRPSSGRAYNEQFF
TGTGCCAGCAGACCCTCTAGCGGGAGAGCCTACAATGAGCAGTTCTTC
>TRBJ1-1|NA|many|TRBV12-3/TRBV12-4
CASSLGRATEAFF
TGTGCCAGCAGTTTGGGACGGGCGACTGAAGCTTTCTTT
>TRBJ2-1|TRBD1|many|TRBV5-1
CASTQGQGSYNEQFF
TGCGCCAGCACCCAGGGACAGGGCTCCTACAATGAGCAGTTCTTC
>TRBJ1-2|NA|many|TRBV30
CASNNGYTF
TGTGCCTCTAATAACGGCTACACCTTC
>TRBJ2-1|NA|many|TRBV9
CASSVAVAKTDNEQFF
TGTGCCAGCAGCGTAGCTGTAGCGAAGACCGACAATGAGCAGTTCTTC
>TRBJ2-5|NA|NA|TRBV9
CASSVGLERQETQYF
TGTGCCAGCAGCGTAGGTCTAGAACGACAAGAGACCCAGTACTTC
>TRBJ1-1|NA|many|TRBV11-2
CASGDEAFF
TGTGCCAGCGGAGATGAAGCTTTCTTT
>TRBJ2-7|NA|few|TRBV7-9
CASRLGTTYEQYF
TGTGCCAGCAGGCTTGGGACCACCTACGAGCAGTACTTC
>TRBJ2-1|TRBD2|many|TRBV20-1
CSARGPGGRARVNVNEQFF
TGCAGTGCTAGGGGGCCTGGCGGGAGGGCCCGGGTTAACGTCAATGAGCAGTTCTTC
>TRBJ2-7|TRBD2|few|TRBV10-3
CAAAGLAGGEQYF
TGTGCCGCGGCGGGACTAGCGGGAGGCGAGCAGTACTTC
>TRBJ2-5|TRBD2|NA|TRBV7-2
CASSLGKGYSGSETQYF
TGTGCCAGCAGCTTAGGAAAGGGGTATAGCGGGTCAGAGACCCAGTACTTC
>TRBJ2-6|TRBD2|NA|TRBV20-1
CSARGLAGSSGANVLTF
TGCAGTGCCAGAGGACTAGCGGGGAGCTCTGGGGCCAACGTCCTGACTTTC
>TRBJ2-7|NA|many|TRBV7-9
CASSPTPGRIVEQYF
TGTGCCAGCAGCCCAACTCCTGGGAGGATTGTCGAGCAGTACTTC
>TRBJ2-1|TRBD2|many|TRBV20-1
CSASGALVAGGNEQFF
TGCAGTGCTAGTGGTGCGTTGGTAGCGGGAGGGAATGAGCAGTTCTTC
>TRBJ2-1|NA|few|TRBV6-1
CASRREGGSPNEQFF
TGTGCCAGCAGACGAGAAGGAGGATCACCCAATGAGCAGTTCTTC
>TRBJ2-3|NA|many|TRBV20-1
CSAIPGRSSTDTQYF
TGCAGTGCCATCCCGGGCCGCTCTAGCACAGATACGCAGTATTTT
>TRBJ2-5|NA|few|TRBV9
CASSGPPGWRETQYF
TGTGCCAGCAGCGGGCCCCCTGGTTGGCGAGAGACCCAGTACTTC
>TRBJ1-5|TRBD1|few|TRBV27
CASSTGQPYSNQPQHF
TGTGCCAGCAGTACGGGACAGCCTTATAGCAATCAGCCCCAGCATTTT
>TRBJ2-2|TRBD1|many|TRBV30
CAWSDGSRGSNTGELFF
TGTGCCTGGAGTGACGGAAGCAGGGGGTCGAACACCGGGGAGCTGTTTTTT
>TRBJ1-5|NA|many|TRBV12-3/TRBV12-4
CASTTQGGGNQPQHF
TGTGCCAGCACCACCCAGGGAGGCGGCAATCAGCCCCAGCATTTT
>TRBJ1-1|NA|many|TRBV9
CASSVEGKTAFF
TGTGCCAGCAGCGTAGAAGGGAAAACAGCTTTCTTT
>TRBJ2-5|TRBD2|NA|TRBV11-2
CASSRTSGIIGAGQETQYF
TGTGCCAGCAGCCGGACTAGCGGGATAATCGGAGCGGGGCAAGAGACCCAGTACTTC
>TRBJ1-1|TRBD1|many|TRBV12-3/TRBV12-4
CASSLRTGGTEAFF
TGTGCCAGCAGTCTAAGGACAGGGGGTACTGAAGCTTTCTTT
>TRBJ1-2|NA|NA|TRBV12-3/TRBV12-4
CASSLSGGSNYGYTF
TGTGCCAGCAGTTTAAGTGGGGGCAGTAACTATGGCTACACCTTC
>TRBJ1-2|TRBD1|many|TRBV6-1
CAIMDRANYGYTF
TGTGCCATCATGGACAGGGCGAACTATGGCTACACCTTC
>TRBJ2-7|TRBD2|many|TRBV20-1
CSANYPSGDYEQYF
TGCAGTGCTAATTATCCTAGCGGTGACTACGAGCAGTACTTC
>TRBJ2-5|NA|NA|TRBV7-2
CASSLGATAQYF
TGTGCCAGCAGCTTAGGGGCCACGGCCCAGTACTTC
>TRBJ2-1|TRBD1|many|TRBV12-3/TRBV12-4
CASSQPTGGNEQFF
TGTGCCAGCAGTCAACCGACAGGGGGTAATGAGCAGTTCTTC
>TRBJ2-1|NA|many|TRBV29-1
CSVERLSSYNEQFF
TGCAGCGTTGAAAGGCTGAGCTCCTACAATGAGCAGTTCTTC
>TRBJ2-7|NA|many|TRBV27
CASSTLAVRLDEQYF
TGTGCCAGCAGTACCTTAGCGGTCCGTCTCGACGAGCAGTACTTC
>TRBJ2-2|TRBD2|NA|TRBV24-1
CATNTSGSWTGELFF
TGTGCCACCAACACTAGCGGGAGTTGGACTGGGGAGCTGTTTTTT
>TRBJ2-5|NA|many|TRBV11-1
CASSFTGVETQYF
TGTGCCAGCAGCTTTACGGGAGTTGAGACCCAGTACTTC
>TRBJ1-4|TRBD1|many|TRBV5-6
CASSYRDSNEKLFF
TGTGCCAGCAGCTACCGGGACAGTAATGAAAAACTGTTTTTT
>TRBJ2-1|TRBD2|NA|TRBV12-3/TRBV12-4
CASSLTGGRAKDEQFF
TGTGCCAGCAGTTTAACAGGCGGGAGGGCCAAGGATGAGCAGTTCTTC
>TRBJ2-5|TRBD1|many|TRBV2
CASTGDRASLYQETQYF
TGTGCCAGCACCGGGGACAGGGCCTCTTTGTACCAAGAGACCCAGTACTTC
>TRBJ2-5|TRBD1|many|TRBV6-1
CASSLTGTGVGGAQYF
TGTGCCAGCAGTCTCACCGGGACAGGGGTCGGGGGGGCCCAGTACTTC
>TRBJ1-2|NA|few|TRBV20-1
CSAEKVNYGYTF
TGCAGTGCAGAGAAGGTCAACTATGGCTACACCTTC
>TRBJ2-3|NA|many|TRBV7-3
CASSLNGHNTDTQYF
TGTGCCAGCAGCTTAAACGGGCACAACACAGATACGCAGTATTTT
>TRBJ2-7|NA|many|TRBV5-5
CASSLEGSGFSYEQYF
TGTGCCAGCAGCTTGGAGGGTAGCGGCTTCTCCTACGAGCAGTACTTC
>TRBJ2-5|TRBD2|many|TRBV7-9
CASSSDLGTPGLAGGETQYF
TGTGCCAGCAGCTCAGACCTCGGGACACCTGGACTAGCGGGAGGAGAGACCCAGTACTTC
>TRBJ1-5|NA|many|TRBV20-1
CSASPGGADQPQHF
TGCAGTGCTAGTCCGGGCGGGGCGGATCAGCCCCAGCATTTT